This T cell receptor (beta chain) was sequenced during a study of cytomegalovirus exposure and HLA in healthy donors. The germline V gene encodes CDR1 SGDLS and CDR2 YYNGEE. This CDR3 has 16 amino acids. Trimming took off 4 bases at V and 8 bases at J, with 23 bases between the two ends. This PCR relied on a set of 60 Vbeta primers and 13 Jbeta primers. Here immunoSEQ multiplex PCR was the method, and the copy in TCRdb shows in-frame clones only, minus some. The sample records 150,000 to 180,000 clones, 80% being singletons. The sequence was obtained from a woman aged 40 to 50 in good health and CMV-seropositive. V is TRBV9 and J is TRBJ2-3, with D perhaps TRBD2 (7 bases). The sequenced material came from PBMCs. The CDR3 sequence is CASSSREGGLTPTQYF. The CDR3 nucleotides read TGTGCCAGCAGCTCCCGAGAGGGGGGGCTTACACCTACGCAGTATTTT.